This TCR beta chain was recorded in a study of shared clonotypes between healthy human individuals. Study-wide results and caveats: Larger estimated richness was generally seen in naive subsets than in memory subsets. Clonotypes that were shared across a handful of donors made up about 4.5% of naive CD4 clonotypes.

Comments on this clone: Antigen specificity is unknown.

Generated by immunoSEQ multiplex PCR, the TCRdb table keeps only in-frame clones and is missing some. This sample has about 2.4 million clones; 93% occur once, and the top ten carry about 0.38%. Germline V gives CDR1 KGHSH, CDR2 LQKENI. V lost 3 bases to trimming and J lost 7 bases, with 18 bases between them. This CDR3 is built from 15 residues. The V call is TRBV18, the J call TRBJ2-5, with D unresolved. Material for sequencing was naive CD4+ T cells from PBMCs. Sample subset: CD45RA+ positively selected. The TCR originated in a man younger than 35 in good health. Some clones in this sample may be carry-over from other donors' samples. CDR3 in amino acids: CASSPIEAGTGTQYF. CDR3 nucleotide sequence: TGTGCCAGCTCACCTATAGAGGCAGGAACCGGGACCCAGTACTTC.